Listed below are T cell receptor beta chains from one sample, sequenced in a study of identical twins. MiXCR, run by TCRdb on the 5' RACE reads, gives a single entry per CDR3 protein. The profile covers some 560,000 distinct CDR3 sequences, with just under 10% appearing a single time and roughly 3% taken by the ten largest. These data were also filed under a second study, of yellow fever vaccine responses in identical twins.

The material sequenced was PBMCs. These receptors were taken from a woman aged 18-35 years in good health. Both conserved end residues are part of each CDR3. A D gene is named only where the DNA matches it firmly. Clone size is not always given. Where it is, it says once, few, many or a class for expanded clones.

V	D	size	J	CDR3	DNA
TRBV19	NA	few	TRBJ2-1	CASRPRLPSDNEQFF	TGTGCCAGTCGACCTAGACTACCGAGTGACAATGAGCAGTTCTTC
TRBV7-2	TRBD2	NA	TRBJ2-3	CASSPRLAGKSTDTQYF	TGTGCCAGCAGCCCACGACTAGCGGGGAAAAGCACAGATACGCAGTATTTT
TRBV20-1	TRBD1	many	TRBJ2-1	CSGQAGTGLYNEQFF	TGCAGTGGCCAGGCCGGGACAGGGTTATACAATGAGCAGTTCTTC
TRBV9	NA	many	TRBJ2-1	CASSVGGGRDEQFF	TGTGCCAGCAGCGTAGGAGGGGGACGGGATGAGCAGTTCTTC
TRBV4-3	TRBD2	NA	TRBJ2-3	CASSQEGGRGADTQYF	TGCGCCAGCAGCCAAGAAGGCGGGAGGGGGGCAGATACGCAGTATTTT
TRBV3-1	NA	many	TRBJ2-1	CASSQAWGSEQFF	TGTGCCAGCAGCCAAGCATGGGGTAGTGAGCAGTTCTTC
TRBV7-2	TRBD1	many	TRBJ2-6	CASSLAPTGGSPGANVLTF	TGTGCCAGCAGCTTAGCCCCGACAGGGGGGAGTCCTGGGGCCAACGTCCTGACTTTC
TRBV20-1	TRBD2	few	TRBJ2-3	CSASVSGNPTDTQYF	TGCAGTGCTTCTGTTAGCGGGAACCCCACAGATACGCAGTATTTT
TRBV29-1	NA	NA	TRBJ1-2	CSAEHYSDNYGYTF	TGCAGCGCCGAACATTACTCAGACAACTATGGCTACACCTTC
TRBV4-3	TRBD1	NA	TRBJ2-7	CASSRATDRGSYEQYF	TGCGCCAGCAGCCGGGCTACCGACAGGGGAAGCTACGAGCAGTACTTC
TRBV7-2	NA	many	TRBJ2-3	CASSLEASRTDTQYF	TGTGCCAGCAGCTTAGAAGCCAGCCGCACAGATACGCAGTATTTT
TRBV7-2	TRBD1	NA	TRBJ2-3	CASSLAADRGRDTQYF	TGTGCCAGCAGCTTAGCCGCCGACAGGGGGCGTGATACGCAGTATTTT
TRBV11-2	NA	many	TRBJ2-3	CASSFSGTFTDTQYF	TGTGCCAGCAGCTTCTCCGGGACATTCACAGATACGCAGTATTTT
TRBV12-3/TRBV12-4	NA	many	TRBJ1-2	CASSLRGVAQGYTF	TGTGCCAGCAGTTTAAGAGGGGTTGCGCAAGGCTACACCTTC
TRBV10-1	NA	many	TRBJ1-1	CASTRGDGGETEAFF	TGCGCCAGCACCCGAGGGGACGGAGGGGAGACTGAAGCTTTCTTT
TRBV11-2	TRBD1	few	TRBJ2-7	CASSPMGGTGAYEQYF	TGTGCCAGCAGCCCAATGGGGGGGACAGGGGCCTACGAGCAGTACTTC